These 2 T cell receptor beta chains were sequenced from one sample in a study of blood T cell repertoires in COVID-19. TCRdb keeps only in-frame clones here, not all; method: immunoSEQ multiplex PCR. The sample holds approximately 280,000 clones; approximately 83% are singletons and the top ten take roughly 9.6%. The sequenced material came from peripheral blood. Receptors were obtained from a woman between 65 and 79 years old with acute or convalescent COVID-19.

The CDR3 DNA reads TGTGCCACCAGTGATTTAGCGGGGGGGAACACCGGGGAGCTGTTTTTT. Amino acid sequence: CATSDLAGGNTGELFF. The chain uses TRBV24-1 and TRBJ2-2, with TRBD2 identical over 9 bases. CDR1 is KGHDR, CDR2 SFDVKD, per germline. The CDR3 extends over 16 amino acids. With 1 base clipped from V and 1 base from J, the junction kept 0 bases outside the gene matches.

The chain uses TRBV5-6 and TRBJ2-1; D is uncertain. Trimming pared 4 bases from V and 0 bases from J, leaving 17 bases between. The CDR3 consists of 17 residues. Germline V CDR1 and CDR2: SGHDT, YYEEEE. CDR3 bases: TGTGCCAGCAGCGAAAGCATCCAAGTGTTCTCCTACAATGAGCAGTTCTTC. This codes for CASSESIQVFSYNEQFF.